Listed below are T cell receptor beta chains from one sample, sequenced in a study of T cell changes during pregnancy in multiple sclerosis. This table comes from immunoSEQ multiplex PCR, and its TCRdb copy is limited to in-frame clones, with some not included. This table has some 42,000 clones, nearly 90% appearing once. Material: CD4+ T cells from peripheral blood mononuclear cells, obtained after pregnancy. The receptors stem from a female donor with multiple sclerosis, enrolled in a pregnancy study. Both conserved end residues are part of each CDR3. Fields, in order: CDR3 DNA, CDR3 protein, D gene, V gene, clone size, J gene. A D gene is named only where the DNA matches it firmly. Some rows mark clone size as missing; the rest say once, few, many or name a class of expanded clone.

CDR3nt: TGCGCCAGCAGCCAAGATGGAGGGGCATGGGGCTACACCTTC
CDR3aa: CASSQDGGAWGYTF
d_gene: -
v_gene: TRBV4-1
abundance: -
j_gene: TRBJ1-2

CDR3nt: TGTGCCAGCAGCTTGAGGTTTTACGGGGAGCAGTACTTC
CDR3aa: CASSLRFYGEQYF
d_gene: -
v_gene: TRBV5-8
abundance: -
j_gene: TRBJ2-7

CDR3nt: TGTGCCAGCAGCTTAAACGGTTACTATGGCTACACCTTC
CDR3aa: CASSLNGYYGYTF
d_gene: -
v_gene: TRBV7-3
abundance: -
j_gene: TRBJ1-2

CDR3nt: TGCGCCAGCAGCCAAGATAATACCGACAGCTCCTACGAGCAGTACTTC
CDR3aa: CASSQDNTDSSYEQYF
d_gene: -
v_gene: TRBV4-3
abundance: -
j_gene: TRBJ2-7

CDR3nt: TGTGCCAGCAGCGAGTCCGGGACTAGCGGGAGATCTACAGATACGCAGTATTTT
CDR3aa: CASSESGTSGRSTDTQYF
d_gene: TRBD2
v_gene: TRBV9
abundance: -
j_gene: TRBJ2-3

CDR3nt: TGTGCCAGCAGCCTGCCAGGGGGTAGTTCACCCCTCCACTTT
CDR3aa: CASSLPGGSSPLHF
d_gene: TRBD1
v_gene: TRBV5-6
abundance: -
j_gene: TRBJ1-6

CDR3nt: TGTGCCAGTAGTCTAACAGGGGGCGGGTTAAAGACTGAAGCTTTCTTT
CDR3aa: CASSLTGGGLKTEAFF
d_gene: TRBD1
v_gene: TRBV19
abundance: -
j_gene: TRBJ1-1

CDR3nt: TGTGCCAGCAGGTCCCGAGGGGGGGCGCTCCATGGCTACACCTTC
CDR3aa: CASRSRGGALHGYTF
d_gene: -
v_gene: TRBV28
abundance: few
j_gene: TRBJ1-2

CDR3nt: TGTGCCAGCAAGCAGGGTACTAACTATGGCTACACCTTC
CDR3aa: CASKQGTNYGYTF
d_gene: -
v_gene: TRBV28
abundance: -
j_gene: TRBJ1-2

CDR3nt: TGTGCCAGCACCGATCGCGGAGCGCTAACCTACGAGCAGTACTTC
CDR3aa: CASTDRGALTYEQYF
d_gene: -
v_gene: TRBV6-1
abundance: -
j_gene: TRBJ2-7

CDR3nt: TGCGCCAGCAGCTTGGCCCCGACAGGGGGAGCAGATACGCAGTATTTT
CDR3aa: CASSLAPTGGADTQYF
d_gene: TRBD1
v_gene: TRBV5-1
abundance: -
j_gene: TRBJ2-3

CDR3nt: TGTGCCAGCAGTTTAATGTGGGCCGGGGTCAATGAGCAGTTCTTC
CDR3aa: CASSLMWAGVNEQFF
d_gene: -
v_gene: TRBV27
abundance: -
j_gene: TRBJ2-1

CDR3nt: TGTGCCAGCAGTGAAGGGGGGACAGCCTTTTACGAGCAGTACTTC
CDR3aa: CASSEGGTAFYEQYF
d_gene: TRBD1
v_gene: TRBV6-1
abundance: -
j_gene: TRBJ2-7

CDR3nt: TGTGCCAGCTCGTCGGACAGGGGGCGAGCTTTCTTT
CDR3aa: CASSSDRGRAFF
d_gene: TRBD1
v_gene: TRBV18
abundance: -
j_gene: TRBJ1-1

CDR3nt: TGTGCCAGCAGTTACTCAAGCAGGGGTGGTAGCACTGAAGCTTTCTTT
CDR3aa: CASSYSSRGGSTEAFF
d_gene: -
v_gene: TRBV6-6
abundance: -
j_gene: TRBJ1-1

CDR3nt: TGTGCCAGCTCATTATCCCAGGAGGACACGCAGTATTTT
CDR3aa: CASSLSQEDTQYF
d_gene: -
v_gene: TRBV18
abundance: -
j_gene: TRBJ2-3

CDR3nt: TGTGCCAGCAGCTCCGGGGGCGGGGGGGCCTTAGATACGCAGTATTTT
CDR3aa: CASSSGGGGALDTQYF
d_gene: TRBD2
v_gene: TRBV7-3
abundance: -
j_gene: TRBJ2-3

CDR3nt: TGTGCCAGCAGCCAGGAAGTAGAGGAGACCCAGTACTTC
CDR3aa: CASSQEVEETQYF
d_gene: -
v_gene: TRBV5-4
abundance: -
j_gene: TRBJ2-5

CDR3nt: TGTGCCAGCAGTGACCGGCTAGCGGGGTACAATGAGCAGTTCTTC
CDR3aa: CASSDRLAGYNEQFF
d_gene: TRBD2
v_gene: TRBV9
abundance: -
j_gene: TRBJ2-1

CDR3nt: TGTGCCAGCACGGGGGGACTCTTCTACAATGAGCAGTTCTTC
CDR3aa: CASTGGLFYNEQFF
d_gene: TRBD2
v_gene: TRBV2
abundance: -
j_gene: TRBJ2-1

CDR3nt: TGCGCCAGCAGCTTGGTAGGGGGGGGGCGCGCACCAGATACGCAGTATTTT
CDR3aa: CASSLVGGGRAPDTQYF
d_gene: -
v_gene: TRBV5-1
abundance: -
j_gene: TRBJ2-3

CDR3nt: TGTGCCAGCAGCGAGGGGGATGGGGACAGGGATGAAAAACTGTTTTTT
CDR3aa: CASSEGDGDRDEKLFF
d_gene: TRBD1
v_gene: TRBV9
abundance: -
j_gene: TRBJ1-4

CDR3nt: TGTGCCAGCAGTTCCCAGGGGTCCTTGATTAACGAGCAGTACTTC
CDR3aa: CASSSQGSLINEQYF
d_gene: -
v_gene: TRBV6-5
abundance: -
j_gene: TRBJ2-7

CDR3nt: TGTGCCAGCAGAGACCGGACAGCCGTAAACACCATATATTTT
CDR3aa: CASRDRTAVNTIYF
d_gene: -
v_gene: TRBV2
abundance: -
j_gene: TRBJ1-3

CDR3nt: TGTGCCAGTAGTATGGGGACAGGGGGCTACGAGCAGTACTTC
CDR3aa: CASSMGTGGYEQYF
d_gene: TRBD1
v_gene: TRBV19
abundance: -
j_gene: TRBJ2-7

CDR3nt: TGTGCCATCAGCGAACGGAGCTCTCAGTTCTTC
CDR3aa: CAISERSSQFF
d_gene: -
v_gene: TRBV10-3
abundance: -
j_gene: TRBJ2-1

CDR3nt: TGTGCCAGCGGACTAGCCCCGACCGGGGAGCTGTTTTTT
CDR3aa: CASGLAPTGELFF
d_gene: TRBD2
v_gene: TRBV7-3
abundance: -
j_gene: TRBJ2-2

CDR3nt: TGTGCCTGGAGTGTAGGAGGGATCACAGATACGCAGTATTTT
CDR3aa: CAWSVGGITDTQYF
d_gene: -
v_gene: TRBV30
abundance: -
j_gene: TRBJ2-3

CDR3nt: TGTGCCAGCAGCTCGCGAGGAGGTCCGGATCCGCGGGATGAGCAGTTCTTC
CDR3aa: CASSSRGGPDPRDEQFF
d_gene: -
v_gene: TRBV9
abundance: -
j_gene: TRBJ2-1

CDR3nt: TGCGCCAGCAGTCAACCACAGGGGGCGCGGTTCTTC
CDR3aa: CASSQPQGARFF
d_gene: TRBD1
v_gene: TRBV23-1
abundance: once
j_gene: TRBJ2-1

CDR3nt: TGCGCCAGCAGCTTCCGGACAGGGGGGGATGAGCAGTTCTTC
CDR3aa: CASSFRTGGDEQFF
d_gene: TRBD1
v_gene: TRBV5-1
abundance: -
j_gene: TRBJ2-1

CDR3nt: TGTGCCAGCAGCTGGGGACAGGGGAACACTGAAGCTTTCTTT
CDR3aa: CASSWGQGNTEAFF
d_gene: TRBD1
v_gene: TRBV7-9
abundance: -
j_gene: TRBJ1-1

CDR3nt: TGTGCCAGCAGTTCTACAGCCTACGAGCAGTACTTC
CDR3aa: CASSSTAYEQYF
d_gene: -
v_gene: TRBV7-2
abundance: -
j_gene: TRBJ2-7

CDR3nt: TGTGCCTGGAGTCGACATGGTGGGGCAGGGGATGAAAAACTGTTTTTT
CDR3aa: CAWSRHGGAGDEKLFF
d_gene: -
v_gene: TRBV30
abundance: -
j_gene: TRBJ1-4

CDR3nt: TGTGCCAGCAGCTTCGCAGGGTGGAATGAGCAGTTCTTC
CDR3aa: CASSFAGWNEQFF
d_gene: -
v_gene: TRBV7-9
abundance: -
j_gene: TRBJ2-1

CDR3nt: TGTGCCAGCGCACTGGGGCGGGGGAGTTACGAGCAGTACTTC
CDR3aa: CASALGRGSYEQYF
d_gene: TRBD2
v_gene: TRBV7-2
abundance: -
j_gene: TRBJ2-7

CDR3nt: TGTGCCAGCAGCTTTGGGCAGGGGGACGGAAACACCATATATTTT
CDR3aa: CASSFGQGDGNTIYF
d_gene: TRBD1
v_gene: TRBV7-9
abundance: -
j_gene: TRBJ1-3

CDR3nt: TGTGCTAGTGGTTTGTCGGGCGGGTACGAGCAGTACTTC
CDR3aa: CASGLSGGYEQYF
d_gene: -
v_gene: TRBV12-5
abundance: -
j_gene: TRBJ2-7

CDR3nt: TGTGCCAGCACCCCCCAGGGTCGAGAGACCCAGTACTTC
CDR3aa: CASTPQGRETQYF
d_gene: -
v_gene: TRBV2
abundance: -
j_gene: TRBJ2-5

CDR3nt: TGTGCCAGCAGCTTAGCCTGGGAGGGACAGCCCCAGCATTTT
CDR3aa: CASSLAWEGQPQHF
d_gene: -
v_gene: TRBV7-2
abundance: -
j_gene: TRBJ1-5

CDR3nt: TGCAGCGCCGGGGGGGACACTGAAGCTTTCTTT
CDR3aa: CSAGGDTEAFF
d_gene: -
v_gene: TRBV29-1
abundance: few
j_gene: TRBJ1-1

CDR3nt: TGCGCCAGCGCGGCCGAAGAGACCCAGTACTTC
CDR3aa: CASAAEETQYF
d_gene: -
v_gene: TRBV5-1
abundance: -
j_gene: TRBJ2-5

CDR3nt: TGTGCCAGCAGCACAGGGAGTACAGGGGGGCAGCCCCAGCATTTT
CDR3aa: CASSTGSTGGQPQHF
d_gene: TRBD1
v_gene: TRBV5-6
abundance: -
j_gene: TRBJ1-5

CDR3nt: TGCGCCAGCAGCCGACTAGCGGGGGGGACCTACAATGAGCAGTTCTTC
CDR3aa: CASSRLAGGTYNEQFF
d_gene: TRBD2
v_gene: TRBV5-1
abundance: -
j_gene: TRBJ2-1

CDR3nt: TGTGCCAGCAGCTTACCGGGGAGTGGAAACACCATATATTTT
CDR3aa: CASSLPGSGNTIYF
d_gene: -
v_gene: TRBV7-9
abundance: -
j_gene: TRBJ1-3

CDR3nt: TGTGCCAGCAGCTTACAACAGCTTAACACTGAAGCTTTCTTT
CDR3aa: CASSLQQLNTEAFF
d_gene: -
v_gene: TRBV11-2
abundance: -
j_gene: TRBJ1-1

CDR3nt: TGTGCCAGCAGTTTGCAGGGGGCGGCCAAAAACATTCAGTACTTC
CDR3aa: CASSLQGAAKNIQYF
d_gene: TRBD1
v_gene: TRBV28
abundance: -
j_gene: TRBJ2-4

CDR3nt: TGTGCCAGCAGCCAAGCACAGAACACTGAAGCTTTCTTT
CDR3aa: CASSQAQNTEAFF
d_gene: -
v_gene: TRBV14
abundance: -
j_gene: TRBJ1-1

CDR3nt: TGTGCCTGGAGTGTATATAGGCTTGGGACAGGGATAAATGAAAAACTGTTTTTT
CDR3aa: CAWSVYRLGTGINEKLFF
d_gene: TRBD1
v_gene: TRBV30
abundance: -
j_gene: TRBJ1-4

CDR3nt: TGTGCCAGCAGCTTAAGTTGGGGGGACGAAGCTTTCTTT
CDR3aa: CASSLSWGDEAFF
d_gene: -
v_gene: TRBV7-3
abundance: -
j_gene: TRBJ1-1

CDR3nt: TGTGCCAGCAGTTCCGGACACAACAATGAGCAGTTCTTC
CDR3aa: CASSSGHNNEQFF
d_gene: -
v_gene: TRBV6-4
abundance: -
j_gene: TRBJ2-1

CDR3nt: TGTGCCAGTAGGCTAACAGATACCGCCAAAAACATTCAGTACTTC
CDR3aa: CASRLTDTAKNIQYF
d_gene: -
v_gene: TRBV19
abundance: -
j_gene: TRBJ2-4